The 26 T cell receptor beta chains below were found in one sample sequenced in a study of blood T cell repertoires in COVID-19 (dated by TCRdb to about 2020). Receptors were amplified or captured by the immunoSEQ multiplex PCR assay. TCRdb provides this immuneACCESS table in a form limited to in-frame rearrangements. Some clones are lacking; in checked studies, under half of them reflect an unresolved V gene, and why the rest are absent is not known. Counted in this sample were over 200,000 clones; approximately 81% of them appeared once. The ten largest clones take up about a sixth of the sample. The specimen was peripheral blood. The source is a woman aged 80 or older with active or convalescent COVID-19.

The chain combines TRBV5-1 with TRBJ2-1, with a tentative D call TRBD2 (6 bases). The V end lost 4 bases, the J end lost 7 bases, and 15 bases lay between the germline ends. The CDR3 loop spans 14 amino acids. Germline CDR1 reads SGHRS; CDR2 reads YFSETQ. The CDR3 region is CASSDPGGANEQFF. CDR3 nucleotides: TGCGCCAGCAGCGACCCCGGAGGGGCTAATGAGCAGTTCTTC.

The genes are TRBV7-2 and TRBJ2-3, with 8 bases fitting TRBD2. V shed 5 bases, J shed 4 bases, and the junction held 17 bases outside the gene matches. The CDR3 runs 18 residues. Germline V gene sequence: CDR1 SGHTA, CDR2 FQGNSA. CDR3 coding DNA: TGTGCCAGCAGCCCTAGGGGTTACGAGAGCGGGAGCCCAGATACGCAGTATTTT. Encoded protein: CASSPRGYESGSPDTQYF.

The chain uses TRBV18 and TRBJ2-5, with D hard to call. The V and J ends lost 1 base and 2 bases respectively, with 5 bases between them. The CDR3 covers 13 residues. Germline V lookup: CDR1 KGHSH, CDR2 LQKENI. CDR3 bases: TGTGCCAGCTCACCACGGCAGCAAGAGACCCAGTACTTC. Its protein product is CASSPRQQETQYF.

The chain joins TRBV5-1 to TRBJ2-1, with a tentative D call TRBD1 (5 bases). The V end was cut by 0 bases, the J end by 5 bases, with 9 bases between. Germline CDR1 SGHRS, CDR2 YFSETQ. CDR3 size: 14 residues. Here the CDR3 DNA reads TGCGCCAGCAGCTTGGGACAGACCCACAATGAGCAGTTCTTC. Translated, it gives CASSLGQTHNEQFF.

This clone was detected once. The chain couples TRBV6-4 to TRBJ2-1; 9 bases map to TRBD2. The V gene's germline CDR1 is MRHNA and CDR2 SNTAGT. The CDR3 covers 14 residues. V gave up 5 bases and J gave up 2 bases; unmatched junction bases: 1. The CDR3 DNA sequence: TGTGCCAGCAGTCTAGCGGGAACCTACAATGAGCAGTTCTTC. Its protein product is CASSLAGTYNEQFF.

The gene calls are TRBV10-2 and TRBJ2-1, with D perhaps matching TRBD2 (6 bases). V was cut by 6 bases and J by 12 bases, with 12 bases left in between. This CDR3 has 11 residues. Germline-derived CDR1 and CDR2 are WSHSY and SAAADI. CDR3 sequence: CASSPGVLQFF. The CDR3 DNA reads as TGCGCCAGCAGCCCGGGGGTCTTGCAGTTCTTC.

The genes are TRBV12-3 or TRBV12-4 and TRBJ2-7, with a possible D match to TRBD2 (6 bases). This CDR3 contains 11 residues. Trimming took 6 bases from V and 7 from J, leaving 10 bases between them. The CDR3 sequence: CASSRRGEQYF. DNA of the CDR3: TGTGCCAGCAGCCGCCGGGGGGAGCAGTACTTC.

By share of the sample, this clone is medium-sized. The rearrangement joins TRBV6-2 or TRBV6-3 to TRBJ2-1; weak D call: TRBD2 (5 bases). CDR3 size: 12 residues. From germline, CDR1 is MNHEY and CDR2 SVGEGT. The V and J ends lost 5 bases and 7 bases respectively, with 9 bases between them. The CDR3 spells CASSRRANEQFF. The DNA of the CDR3 is TGTGCCAGCAGTCGGCGGGCAAATGAGCAGTTCTTC.

This clone occurred once. The chain carries TRBV19 and TRBJ1-5; maybe TRBD1 (5 bases). The CDR3 loop spans 14 amino acids. Germline assignment: CDR1 LNHDA and CDR2 SQIVND (reference sequence). Trimming stripped 5 bases from V and 6 bases from J, with 14 bases between. CDR3 coding DNA: TGTGCCAGTAGTCTCCGGGGGGGAGGTCAGCCCCAGCATTTT. Amino acids: CASSLRGGGQPQHF. Drawing the rest from reference TRBV19 and TRBJ1-5, the complete variable domain is DGGITQSPKYLFRKEGQNVTLSCEQNLNHDAMYWYRQDPGQGLRLIYYSQIVNDFQKGDIAEGYSVSREKKESFPLTVTSAQKNPTAFYLCASSLRGGGQPQHFGDGTRLSIL.

The V and J genes are TRBV5-4 and TRBJ2-2; tentative D call: TRBD2 (6 bases). CDR1 and CDR2 from the germline V gene are SGHNT and YYREEE (reference sequence). V lost 0 bases and J lost 5, with 8 bases in between. The CDR3 consists of 14 residues. This CDR3 is CASSLAGATGELFF. CDR3 nucleotide sequence: TGTGCCAGCAGCTTGGCGGGAGCGACCGGGGAGCTGTTTTTT.

This clone has only a few counts. This chain uses TRBV20-1 with TRBJ1-2; D may be TRBD1 (5 bases). Trimming left V 3 bases short and J 2 bases short, with 22 bases between. The CDR3 runs to 17 residues. Germline CDR1 is DFQATT and CDR2 is SNEGSKA (reference sequence). The CDR3: CSASETAELRGNYGYTF. The CDR3 DNA follows: TGCAGTGCTAGTGAAACAGCCGAACTGCGGGGGAACTATGGCTACACCTTC.

The chain joins TRBV2 to TRBJ2-1; TRBD2 agrees at 9 bases. CDR3 length: 15 amino acids. J was trimmed by 7 bases and V by 7 bases; bases with no gene match: 11. Germline V CDR1 and CDR2: SNHLY, FYNNEI. CDR3 nucleotide sequence: TGTGCCAGCAATCTAGGCGGGAGGGCCTCGAATGAGCAGTTCTTC. This translates into CASNLGGRASNEQFF.

V is TRBV6-5 and J is TRBJ2-7, with 8 bases lining up with TRBD1. Trimming took 4 bases from V and 2 from J; bases not matched to a gene: 7. Germline CDR1 reads MNHEY; CDR2 reads SVGAGI. The CDR3 totals 15 residues. The CDR3 DNA reads TGTGCCAGCAGTTCCGTAAAGACAGGGGCCTACGAGCAGTACTTC. Its protein is CASSSVKTGAYEQYF.

This clone showed up just once. The rearrangement uses TRBV11-3 and TRBJ1-1, with a possible D match to TRBD1 (6 bases). The CDR3 has 12 residues. The ends were cut back, 5 bases at V and 9 bases at J, with 13 bases in the middle. CDR1 is SGHNT and CDR2 is YENEEA in the germline V gene. The CDR3 DNA follows: TGTGCCAGCAGCCCGGGACACATTAAAGCTTTCTTT. Translated, it gives CASSPGHIKAFF.

V gene TRBV18 combines with J gene TRBJ2-3; TRBD2 might be the D (5 bases). The length of the CDR3 is 14 residues. CDR1 is KGHSH, CDR2 LQKENI, per germline. V lost 0 bases and J lost 5, with 9 bases in between. For the CDR3, the DNA is TGTGCCAGCTCACCACCTGCCGAGGGAGATACGCAGTATTTT. It is translated as CASSPPAEGDTQYF.

This sequence joins TRBV6-5 and TRBJ2-3, with TRBD2 as a possible D gene (6 bases). From germline, CDR1 is MNHEY and CDR2 SVGAGI. Trimming pared 6 bases from V and 3 bases from J, leaving 13 bases between. The CDR3 loop spans 14 amino acids. The CDR3 coding sequence is TGTGCCAGCAGACGGAGGGACTCAACAGATACGCAGTATTTT. Translation gives CASRRRDSTDTQYF.

The gene calls are TRBV11-2 and TRBJ1-2; the match to TRBD1 covers 7 bases. With 5 bases clipped from V and 6 bases from J, the junction kept 6 bases outside the gene matches. The germline V gene encodes CDR1 SGHAT and CDR2 FQNNGV. The CDR3 is made up of 13 amino acids. The CDR3 here is CASSQTGANGYTF. CDR3 sequence (DNA): TGTGCCAGCAGCCAAACAGGGGCCAATGGCTACACCTTC. Full variable domain (missing parts from reference TRBV11-2 and TRBJ1-2): EAGVAQSPRYKIIEKRQSVAFWCNPISGHATLYWYQQILGQGPKLLIQFQNNGVVDDSQLPKDRFSAERLKGVDSTLKIQPAKLEDSAVYLCASSQTGANGYTFGSGTRLTVV.

The rearrangement uses TRBV4-2 and TRBJ1-2; 9 nucleotides align to TRBD1. Trimming took 6 bases from V and 5 from J; bases not matched to a gene: 10. This CDR3 comprises 15 residues. Germline CDR1 and CDR2: LGHNA and YNFKEQ. This CDR3 reads CASSQRTGTGYGYTF. CDR3 nucleotides: TGTGCCAGCAGTCAAAGAACCGGGACAGGGTATGGCTACACCTTC.

The chain carries TRBV19 and TRBJ2-2; tentatively, D is TRBD2 (5 bases). The V end was cut by 7 bases, the J end by 3 bases, with 18 bases between. The germline V gene has CDR1 LNHDA and CDR2 SQIVND (reference sequence). The CDR3 contains 16 residues. Here the CDR3 reads CASTPMGDMDTGELFF. For the CDR3, the DNA is TGTGCCAGTACCCCGATGGGAGACATGGACACCGGGGAGCTGTTTTTT.

This clone was observed a few times. The chain uses TRBV15 and TRBJ2-1, with D perhaps matching TRBD2 (6 bases). Germline CDR1 is LNHNV and CDR2 is YYDKDF (reference sequence). The CDR3 consists of 19 residues. V was trimmed by 0 bases and J by 2 bases, leaving 20 bases between them. CDR3 region: CATSRDPGRGRFTYNEQFF. The CDR3, as DNA: TGTGCCACCAGCAGAGATCCGGGACGGGGGAGATTCACCTACAATGAGCAGTTCTTC.

This clone was seen once. This chain uses TRBV12-3 or TRBV12-4 with TRBJ2-5; no firm D call. The CDR3 is 12 amino acids. V dropped 3 bases and J dropped 5 bases, with 7 bases sitting between them. CDR3 loop: CASSFSVETQYF. The CDR3 DNA sequence: TGTGCCAGCAGTTTCTCCGTGGAGACCCAGTACTTC.

This chain uses TRBV5-1 with TRBJ2-3; TRBD2 aligns across 11 bases. Unmatched junction bases numbered 7, after V lost 4 bases and J lost 6 bases. CDR3 length equals 15 residues. The germline gives CDR1 SGHRS, CDR2 YFSETQ. The CDR3 spells CASSASTSGSDTQYF. CDR3 coding DNA: TGCGCCAGCAGCGCCTCCACTAGCGGGAGCGATACGCAGTATTTT.

The genes are TRBV19 and TRBJ1-3, with D tentatively TRBD1 (6 bases). Per the germline V gene, CDR1 is LNHDA and CDR2 is SQIVND (reference sequence). There are 14 residues in the CDR3. The V end lost 3 bases, the J end lost 4 bases, and 10 bases lay between the germline ends. In nucleotides, the CDR3 is TGTGCCAGTAGTATTACCGGGACAGGAAACACCATATATTTT. Encoded protein: CASSITGTGNTIYF.

V gene TRBV5-6 combines with J gene TRBJ2-7; TRBD2 matches at 13 bases. The V and J ends lost 5 bases and 2 bases, in that order; junction bases with no gene match: 4. This CDR3 spans 15 amino acids. The germline V gene has CDR1 SGHDT and CDR2 YYEEEE. The CDR3 region is CASRPGLAGTYEQYF. The CDR3 DNA follows: TGTGCCAGCAGGCCGGGACTAGCGGGGACCTACGAGCAGTACTTC.

The CDR3 DNA reads as TGTGCCAGCAGCTTAGGACCCCCGGGAGCTTACGGATATGGCTACACCTTC. Translating gives CASSLGPPGAYGYGYTF. This sequence joins TRBV7-2 and TRBJ1-2; no definite D call. V shed 1 base and J shed 5 bases, with 20 bases lying between them. The CDR3 totals 17 residues. Germline CDR1 is SGHTA and CDR2 is FQGNSA.

The rearrangement joins TRBV5-6 to TRBJ1-1; TRBD1 might be the D (6 bases). Per germline, CDR1 SGHDT and CDR2 YYEEEE. The V and J ends lost 4 bases and 5 bases respectively, with 15 bases between them. There are 14 residues in the CDR3. The CDR3 DNA follows: TGTGCCAGCAGCACAAAGGACAGTTATACTGAAGCTTTCTTT. Translating gives CASSTKDSYTEAFF.